This T cell receptor beta chain was captured by sequencing in a study of shared clonotypes between healthy human individuals. Trimming pared 2 bases from V and 3 bases from J, leaving 17 bases between. This CDR3 has 16 amino acids. Germline CDR1 reads MNHEY; CDR2 reads SVGAGI. Clones were sequenced by immunoSEQ multiplex PCR, and TCRdb holds only the in-frame ones, with some missing. Of roughly 2,000,000 clones in the sample, about 94% were seen once. Only CD45RO-negative cells positively selected for CCR7 counted as naive CD8 cells, so terminally differentiated effector memory CD45RA+ cells were excluded.

V and J are TRBV6-5 and TRBJ2-7, with TRBD2 as a possible D gene (7 bases). The sample consisted of naive CD8+ T cells from PBMCs. This TCR was recovered from a man between 18 and 35 years old in good health. Some clones in this sample may be carry-over from other donors' samples. This CDR3 is CASSYEGGGTFYEQYF. Here the CDR3 DNA reads TGTGCCAGCAGTTACGAAGGGGGAGGGACGTTCTACGAGCAGTACTTC.